Listed below are T cell receptor beta chains from one sample, sequenced in a study of blood T cell repertoires in COVID-19. Repertoires were generated with immunoSEQ multiplex PCR, while TCRdb's copy carries only in-frame clones and drops some. The sample consists of around 150,000 clones, 90% to 95% of them appearing once. The sample taken for sequencing was peripheral blood. These receptors all come from a woman aged 55-70 years with COVID-19, enrolled during active disease. Each CDR3 is given with its conserved first and last residue. The D gene is left open where the match is weak. Clone size appears in some rows only: once, few, many, or a class for an expanded clone.

clone_size: NA; cdr3_length: 15; d_call: NA; j_call: TRBJ2-2; v_call: TRBV15; cdr3_nt: TGTGCCACCAGCAGAGAAGGACATATGTTTGGGGAGCTGTTTTTT; cdr3_aa: CATSREGHMFGELFF
clone_size: NA; cdr3_length: 16; d_call: TRBD1; j_call: TRBJ1-2; v_call: TRBV7-2; cdr3_nt: TGTGCCAGCAGCTTGACAGGGGGCTTTCGTTACTATGGCTACACCTTC; cdr3_aa: CASSLTGGFRYYGYTF
clone_size: NA; cdr3_length: 13; d_call: NA; j_call: TRBJ1-5; v_call: TRBV14; cdr3_nt: TGTGCCAGCAGCCAAGGGGGCAGGCAGCCCCAGCATTTT; cdr3_aa: CASSQGGRQPQHF
clone_size: NA; cdr3_length: 21; d_call: NA; j_call: TRBJ2-3; v_call: TRBV9; cdr3_nt: TGTGCCAGCAGCGGACGCTCGGTGGGCAGTCGGTTGGGCCCTGGCACAGATACGCAGTATTTT; cdr3_aa: CASSGRSVGSRLGPGTDTQYF
clone_size: NA; cdr3_length: 17; d_call: TRBD2; j_call: TRBJ2-3; v_call: TRBV5-1; cdr3_nt: TGCGCCAGCAGCTTTGGGCTAGCGGGGGGGCTTACAGATACGCAGTATTTT; cdr3_aa: CASSFGLAGGLTDTQYF
clone_size: once; cdr3_length: 18; d_call: TRBD2; j_call: TRBJ2-1; v_call: TRBV3-1/TRBV3-2; cdr3_nt: TGTGCCAGCAGCCAAGATGATTTTAGCGGGGGGGCGGGAAATGAGCAGTTCTTC; cdr3_aa: CASSQDDFSGGAGNEQFF
clone_size: NA; cdr3_length: 15; d_call: NA; j_call: TRBJ1-2; v_call: TRBV6-5; cdr3_nt: TGTGCCAGCAGTTACAGAACGGGGTGGGTGGATGGCTACACCTTC; cdr3_aa: CASSYRTGWVDGYTF
clone_size: NA; cdr3_length: 13; d_call: TRBD1; j_call: TRBJ1-2; v_call: TRBV30; cdr3_nt: TGTGCCTGGAGTCCGGACAGGTACTATGGCTACACCTTC; cdr3_aa: CAWSPDRYYGYTF
clone_size: NA; cdr3_length: 15; d_call: TRBD1; j_call: TRBJ2-1; v_call: TRBV4-1; cdr3_nt: TGCGCCAGCAGCCAAGATGGACAGGGATACAATGAGCAGTTCTTC; cdr3_aa: CASSQDGQGYNEQFF
clone_size: NA; cdr3_length: 14; d_call: TRBD1; j_call: TRBJ1-5; v_call: TRBV6-5; cdr3_nt: TGTGCCAGCAGTTGGGACAGTAGCAATCAGCCCCAGCATTTT; cdr3_aa: CASSWDSSNQPQHF
clone_size: NA; cdr3_length: 12; d_call: NA; j_call: TRBJ1-1; v_call: TRBV28; cdr3_nt: TGTGCCAGCAGGAACCTTCAGACTGAAGCTTTCTTT; cdr3_aa: CASRNLQTEAFF
clone_size: NA; cdr3_length: 15; d_call: NA; j_call: TRBJ1-5; v_call: TRBV4-2; cdr3_nt: TGTGCCAGCAGCCAAGAACCCACTTCGGGACAGCCCCAGCATTTT; cdr3_aa: CASSQEPTSGQPQHF
clone_size: NA; cdr3_length: 14; d_call: TRBD1; j_call: TRBJ2-1; v_call: TRBV27; cdr3_nt: TGTGCCAGCAGTTTATCGGACAGGGGTCCTGAGCAGTTCTTC; cdr3_aa: CASSLSDRGPEQFF
clone_size: NA; cdr3_length: 13; d_call: NA; j_call: TRBJ1-2; v_call: TRBV11-2; cdr3_nt: TGTGCCAGCAGCCCTACGGGGGACTATGGCTACACCTTC; cdr3_aa: CASSPTGDYGYTF
clone_size: few; cdr3_length: 14; d_call: NA; j_call: TRBJ1-2; v_call: TRBV5-8; cdr3_nt: TGTGCCAGCAGCCGTTACAGGGCTAACTATGGCTACACCTTC; cdr3_aa: CASSRYRANYGYTF
clone_size: NA; cdr3_length: 11; d_call: NA; j_call: TRBJ1-2; v_call: TRBV19; cdr3_nt: TGTGCCAGTAAAAAGGGAGAAGGCTACACCTTC; cdr3_aa: CASKKGEGYTF
clone_size: NA; cdr3_length: 14; d_call: TRBD1; j_call: TRBJ1-4; v_call: TRBV30; cdr3_nt: TGTGCCTGGAGCACCGGGACAGAGGGCGAAAAACTGTTTTTT; cdr3_aa: CAWSTGTEGEKLFF
clone_size: once; cdr3_length: 15; d_call: TRBD1; j_call: TRBJ2-1; v_call: TRBV19; cdr3_nt: TGTGCCAGTAGTCCGGGACAGGGGGCTTACAATGAGCAGTTCTTC; cdr3_aa: CASSPGQGAYNEQFF
clone_size: NA; cdr3_length: 15; d_call: NA; j_call: TRBJ1-1; v_call: TRBV19; cdr3_nt: TGTGCCAGTAGAGACGGGACCAGGGGGAACACTGAAGCTTTCTTT; cdr3_aa: CASRDGTRGNTEAFF
clone_size: NA; cdr3_length: 14; d_call: NA; j_call: TRBJ1-2; v_call: TRBV18; cdr3_nt: TGTGCCAGCTCACCACCCTCGGTTGATCATGGCTACACCTTC; cdr3_aa: CASSPPSVDHGYTF
clone_size: NA; cdr3_length: 15; d_call: TRBD1; j_call: TRBJ2-3; v_call: TRBV4-2; cdr3_nt: TGTGCCAGCAGCCGCGGACAGGGGGCTCGGGTTACGCAGTATTTT; cdr3_aa: CASSRGQGARVTQYF
clone_size: once; cdr3_length: 13; d_call: NA; j_call: TRBJ1-2; v_call: TRBV6-5; cdr3_nt: TGTGCCAGCAGTTACAGGGGCGGTGCAGGCTACACCTTC; cdr3_aa: CASSYRGGAGYTF
clone_size: NA; cdr3_length: 17; d_call: NA; j_call: TRBJ1-2; v_call: TRBV7-9; cdr3_nt: TGTGCCAGCAGCTTAGGGGCCCGGATAACCTCTAACTATGGCTACACCTTC; cdr3_aa: CASSLGARITSNYGYTF
clone_size: once; cdr3_length: 14; d_call: TRBD1; j_call: TRBJ1-2; v_call: TRBV19; cdr3_nt: TGTGCCAGTAGTCCTGACAGGGCGTTGGGCGGCTACACCTTC; cdr3_aa: CASSPDRALGGYTF
clone_size: once; cdr3_length: 14; d_call: NA; j_call: TRBJ1-2; v_call: TRBV7-8; cdr3_nt: TGTGCCAGCAGCCCCAGGGGCGATGGCTATGGCTACACCTTC; cdr3_aa: CASSPRGDGYGYTF
clone_size: NA; cdr3_length: 13; d_call: NA; j_call: TRBJ1-1; v_call: TRBV7-9; cdr3_nt: TGTGCCAGCAGCTCCGGACAGCTATCTGAAGCTTTCTTT; cdr3_aa: CASSSGQLSEAFF
clone_size: NA; cdr3_length: 16; d_call: NA; j_call: TRBJ1-1; v_call: TRBV18; cdr3_nt: TGTGCCAGCTCACCCCTAACCCCAACAGATAACACTGAAGCTTTCTTT; cdr3_aa: CASSPLTPTDNTEAFF
clone_size: NA; cdr3_length: 16; d_call: NA; j_call: TRBJ2-5; v_call: TRBV5-1; cdr3_nt: TGCGCCAGCAGCTCGAGCCTGGACACATACCAAGAGACCCAGTACTTC; cdr3_aa: CASSSSLDTYQETQYF
clone_size: NA; cdr3_length: 14; d_call: TRBD1; j_call: TRBJ1-1; v_call: TRBV29-1; cdr3_nt: TGCAGCGTTCCGACAGGGGGTGGAGGCACTGAAGCTTTCTTT; cdr3_aa: CSVPTGGGGTEAFF
clone_size: NA; cdr3_length: 19; d_call: TRBD2; j_call: TRBJ2-3; v_call: TRBV6-1; cdr3_nt: TGTGCCAGCAGTGAAGACTGGGGACTAGCGGGGACTAGAAGAGATACGCAGTATTTT; cdr3_aa: CASSEDWGLAGTRRDTQYF
clone_size: NA; cdr3_length: 14; d_call: NA; j_call: TRBJ1-1; v_call: TRBV6-6; cdr3_nt: TGTGCCAGCAGTTACTCGAAGGGGCACACTGAAGCTTTCTTT; cdr3_aa: CASSYSKGHTEAFF
clone_size: NA; cdr3_length: 15; d_call: TRBD1; j_call: TRBJ2-2; v_call: TRBV5-1; cdr3_nt: TGCGCCAGCAGTTGGCAGGGGGCAATTACCGGGGAGCTGTTTTTT; cdr3_aa: CASSWQGAITGELFF
clone_size: NA; cdr3_length: 15; d_call: NA; j_call: TRBJ1-2; v_call: TRBV10-3; cdr3_nt: TGTGCCATCAGTGGGGGGGAGGGGCTCAACTATGGCTACACCTTC; cdr3_aa: CAISGGEGLNYGYTF
clone_size: NA; cdr3_length: 15; d_call: NA; j_call: TRBJ1-1; v_call: TRBV5-4; cdr3_nt: TGTGCCAGCAGCTTTTCCGGGGTAAAGAACACTGAAGCTTTCTTT; cdr3_aa: CASSFSGVKNTEAFF
clone_size: NA; cdr3_length: 10; d_call: NA; j_call: TRBJ1-1; v_call: TRBV7-6; cdr3_nt: TGTGCAGGGGCTCGGACTGAAGCTTTCTTT; cdr3_aa: CAGARTEAFF
clone_size: NA; cdr3_length: 15; d_call: NA; j_call: TRBJ1-5; v_call: TRBV5-1; cdr3_nt: TGCGCCAGCAGCTTGGAGGCAGGTAGCAATCAGCCCCAGCATTTT; cdr3_aa: CASSLEAGSNQPQHF
clone_size: NA; cdr3_length: 13; d_call: NA; j_call: TRBJ1-4; v_call: TRBV4-2; cdr3_nt: TGTGCCAGCAGCCCTAGCAGAAATGAAAAACTGTTTTTT; cdr3_aa: CASSPSRNEKLFF
clone_size: NA; cdr3_length: 14; d_call: NA; j_call: TRBJ1-1; v_call: TRBV30; cdr3_nt: TGTGCCTGGAGTGTAGCCAATAGGAACACTGAAGCTTTCTTT; cdr3_aa: CAWSVANRNTEAFF
clone_size: NA; cdr3_length: 15; d_call: TRBD1; j_call: TRBJ1-5; v_call: TRBV6-2/TRBV6-3; cdr3_nt: TGTGCCAGCAGTTACGGGGGACAGCCAAATCAGCCCCAGCATTTT; cdr3_aa: CASSYGGQPNQPQHF
clone_size: NA; cdr3_length: 13; d_call: NA; j_call: TRBJ1-2; v_call: TRBV30; cdr3_nt: TGTGCCTGGACCCCACAGACGAACTATGGCTACACCTTC; cdr3_aa: CAWTPQTNYGYTF
clone_size: NA; cdr3_length: 15; d_call: TRBD1; j_call: TRBJ2-7; v_call: TRBV25-1; cdr3_nt: TGTGCCAGCAGTGAACCCGGACAGGGATGGCACGAGCAGTACTTC; cdr3_aa: CASSEPGQGWHEQYF
clone_size: NA; cdr3_length: 14; d_call: NA; j_call: TRBJ2-7; v_call: TRBV6-1; cdr3_nt: TGTGCCAGCAGTGAAAGAAAGGGGGCCTACGAGCAGTACTTC; cdr3_aa: CASSERKGAYEQYF
clone_size: NA; cdr3_length: 14; d_call: NA; j_call: TRBJ2-7; v_call: TRBV5-8; cdr3_nt: TGTGCCAGCAGCTACCGGGACACCCGGGCCGAGCAGTACTTC; cdr3_aa: CASSYRDTRAEQYF
clone_size: NA; cdr3_length: 16; d_call: NA; j_call: TRBJ2-3; v_call: TRBV7-8; cdr3_nt: TGTGCCAGCAGCTTAGTTCAGGGGCGCAACACAGATACGCAGTATTTT; cdr3_aa: CASSLVQGRNTDTQYF
clone_size: NA; cdr3_length: 15; d_call: TRBD2; j_call: TRBJ2-1; v_call: TRBV6-1; cdr3_nt: TGTGCCAGCAGTGAGGGACTAGCGGGGAACAATGAGCAGTTCTTC; cdr3_aa: CASSEGLAGNNEQFF
clone_size: NA; cdr3_length: 15; d_call: NA; j_call: TRBJ1-3; v_call: TRBV6-5; cdr3_nt: TGTGCCAGCATTCGGGACAACTACTCTGGAAACACCATATATTTT; cdr3_aa: CASIRDNYSGNTIYF
clone_size: few; cdr3_length: 14; d_call: TRBD1; j_call: TRBJ2-7; v_call: TRBV24-1; cdr3_nt: TGTGCCACCAGTGAGGCGGACAGGCCCTACGAGCAGTACTTC; cdr3_aa: CATSEADRPYEQYF
clone_size: NA; cdr3_length: 14; d_call: NA; j_call: TRBJ1-1; v_call: TRBV5-1; cdr3_nt: TGCGCCAGCAGCTTGACAGGCACGAACACTGAAGCTTTCTTT; cdr3_aa: CASSLTGTNTEAFF